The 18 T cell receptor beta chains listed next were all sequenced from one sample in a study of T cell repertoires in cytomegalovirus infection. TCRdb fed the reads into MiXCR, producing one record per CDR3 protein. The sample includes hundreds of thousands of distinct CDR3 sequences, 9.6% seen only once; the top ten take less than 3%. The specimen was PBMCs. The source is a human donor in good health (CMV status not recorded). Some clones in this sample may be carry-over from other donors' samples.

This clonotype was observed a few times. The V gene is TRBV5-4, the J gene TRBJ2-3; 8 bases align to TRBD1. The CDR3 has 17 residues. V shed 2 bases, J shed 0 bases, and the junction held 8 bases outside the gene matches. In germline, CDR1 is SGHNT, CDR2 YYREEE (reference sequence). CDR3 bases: TGTGCCAGCAGCTTAGGGACAGGTCACCCTAGCACAGATACGCAGTATTTT. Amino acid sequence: CASSLGTGHPSTDTQYF.

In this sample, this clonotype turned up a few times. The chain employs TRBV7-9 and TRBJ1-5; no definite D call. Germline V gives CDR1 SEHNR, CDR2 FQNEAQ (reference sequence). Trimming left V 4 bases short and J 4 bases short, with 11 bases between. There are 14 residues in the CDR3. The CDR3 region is CASSSSTNNQPQHF. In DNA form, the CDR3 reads TGTGCCAGCAGCTCCTCGACCAATAATCAGCCCCAGCATTTT. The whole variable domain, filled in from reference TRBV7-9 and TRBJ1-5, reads DTGVSQNPRHKITKRGQNVTFRCDPISEHNRLYWYRQTLGQGPEFLTYFQNEAQLEKSRLLSDRFSAERPKGSFSTLEIQRTEQGDSAMYLCASSSSTNNQPQHFGDGTRLSIL.

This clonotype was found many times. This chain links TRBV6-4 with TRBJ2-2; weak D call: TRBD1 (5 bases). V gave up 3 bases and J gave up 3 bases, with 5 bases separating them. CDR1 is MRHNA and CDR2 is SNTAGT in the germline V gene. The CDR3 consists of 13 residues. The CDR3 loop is CASSEGDTGELFF. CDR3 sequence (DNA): TGTGCCAGCAGTGAAGGGGACACCGGGGAGCTGTTTTTT.

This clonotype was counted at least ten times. As DNA, the CDR3 is TGTGCCAGCAGCCGGAGTCGGGCGCAAGAGACCCAGTACTTC. It is translated as CASSRSRAQETQYF. The V call is TRBV11-1, the J call TRBJ2-5; D gene unclear. With 5 bases removed from V and 2 bases from J, the gap between germline ends came to 12 bases. This CDR3 has 14 residues. Looked up from germline, CDR1 is SGHAT and CDR2 is FQDESV (reference sequence).

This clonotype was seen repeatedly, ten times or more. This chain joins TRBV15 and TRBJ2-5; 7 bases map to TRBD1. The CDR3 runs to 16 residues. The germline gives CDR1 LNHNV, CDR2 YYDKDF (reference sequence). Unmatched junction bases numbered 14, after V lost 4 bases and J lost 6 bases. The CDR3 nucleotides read TGTGCCACCAGCACCATTCAAGGGACAGTCAGCAAGACCCAGTACTTC. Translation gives CATSTIQGTVSKTQYF.

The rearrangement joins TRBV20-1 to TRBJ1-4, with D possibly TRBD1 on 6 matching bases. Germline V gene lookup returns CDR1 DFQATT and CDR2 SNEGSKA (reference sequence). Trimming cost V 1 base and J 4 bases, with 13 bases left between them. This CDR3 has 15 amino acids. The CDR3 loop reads CSARGTEGGNEKLFF. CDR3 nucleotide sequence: TGCAGTGCTAGAGGGACAGAAGGAGGTAATGAAAAACTGTTTTTT.

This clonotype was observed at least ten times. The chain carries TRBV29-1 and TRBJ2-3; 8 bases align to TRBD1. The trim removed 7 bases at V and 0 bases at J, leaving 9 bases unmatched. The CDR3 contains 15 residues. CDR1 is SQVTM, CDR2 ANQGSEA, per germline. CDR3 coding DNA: TGCAGCGCTGGCCTAACAGGGGGGAGCACAGATACGCAGTATTTT. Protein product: CSAGLTGGSTDTQYF.

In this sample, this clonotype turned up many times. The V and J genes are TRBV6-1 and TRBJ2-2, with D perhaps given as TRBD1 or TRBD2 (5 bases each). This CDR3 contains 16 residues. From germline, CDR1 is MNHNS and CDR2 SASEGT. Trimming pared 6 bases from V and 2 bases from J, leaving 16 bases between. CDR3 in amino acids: CASSPSGAANTGELFF. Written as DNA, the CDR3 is TGTGCCAGCAGCCCCTCCGGGGCAGCCAACACCGGGGAGCTGTTTTTT.

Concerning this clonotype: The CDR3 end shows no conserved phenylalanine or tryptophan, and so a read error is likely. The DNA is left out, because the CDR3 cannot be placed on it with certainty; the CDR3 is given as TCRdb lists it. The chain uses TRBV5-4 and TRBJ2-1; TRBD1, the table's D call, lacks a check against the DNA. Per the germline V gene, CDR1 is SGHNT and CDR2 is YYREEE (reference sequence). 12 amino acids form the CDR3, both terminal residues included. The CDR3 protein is CASSLSTGPEVL.

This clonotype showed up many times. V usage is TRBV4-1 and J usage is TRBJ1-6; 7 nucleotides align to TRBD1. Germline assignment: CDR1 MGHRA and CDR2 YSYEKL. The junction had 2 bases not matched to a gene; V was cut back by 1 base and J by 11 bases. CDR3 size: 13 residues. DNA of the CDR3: TGCGCCAGCAGCCAAGGACAGGGAACACCCCTCCACTTT. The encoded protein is CASSQGQGTPLHF.

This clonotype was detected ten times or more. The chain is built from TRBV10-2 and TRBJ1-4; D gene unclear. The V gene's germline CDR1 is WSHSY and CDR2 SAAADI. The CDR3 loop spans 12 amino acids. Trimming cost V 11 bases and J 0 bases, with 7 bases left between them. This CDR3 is CAAASTNEKLFF. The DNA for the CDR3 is TGCGCCGCGGCTTCAACTAATGAAAAACTGTTTTTT.

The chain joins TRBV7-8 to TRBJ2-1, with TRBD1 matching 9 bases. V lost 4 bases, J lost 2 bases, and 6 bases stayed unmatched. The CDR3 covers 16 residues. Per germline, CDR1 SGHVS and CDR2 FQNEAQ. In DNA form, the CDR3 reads TGTGCCAGCAGCTACAGAGGGACAGGGACCTACAATGAGCAGTTCTTC. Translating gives CASSYRGTGTYNEQFF.

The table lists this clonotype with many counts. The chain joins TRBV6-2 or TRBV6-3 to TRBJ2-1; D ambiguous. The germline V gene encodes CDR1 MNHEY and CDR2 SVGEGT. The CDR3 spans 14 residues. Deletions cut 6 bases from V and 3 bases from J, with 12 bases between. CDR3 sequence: CASSPRGSYNEQFF. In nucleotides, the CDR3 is TGTGCCAGCAGCCCCCGTGGCAGCTACAATGAGCAGTTCTTC.

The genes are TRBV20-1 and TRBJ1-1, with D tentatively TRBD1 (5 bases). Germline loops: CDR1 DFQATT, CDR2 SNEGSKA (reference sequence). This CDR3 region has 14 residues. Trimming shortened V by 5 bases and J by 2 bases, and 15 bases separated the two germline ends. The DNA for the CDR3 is TGCAGTGCTCCCCGGAAGGGGCTAAACACTGAAGCTTTCTTT. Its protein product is CSAPRKGLNTEAFF.

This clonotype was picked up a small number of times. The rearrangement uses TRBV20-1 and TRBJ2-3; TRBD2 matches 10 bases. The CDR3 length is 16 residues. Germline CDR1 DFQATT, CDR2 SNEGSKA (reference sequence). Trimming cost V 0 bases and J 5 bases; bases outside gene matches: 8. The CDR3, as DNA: TGCAGTGCTAGAGATTGGAGGACTAGCGGTAGAGATACGCAGTATTTT. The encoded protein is CSARDWRTSGRDTQYF.

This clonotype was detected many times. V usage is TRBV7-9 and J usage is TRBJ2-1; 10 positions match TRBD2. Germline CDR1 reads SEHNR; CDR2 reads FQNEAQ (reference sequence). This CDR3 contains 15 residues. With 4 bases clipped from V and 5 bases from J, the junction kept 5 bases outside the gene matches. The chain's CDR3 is CASSYRLAGNNEQFF. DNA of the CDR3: TGTGCCAGCAGCTACCGACTAGCGGGCAACAATGAGCAGTTCTTC.

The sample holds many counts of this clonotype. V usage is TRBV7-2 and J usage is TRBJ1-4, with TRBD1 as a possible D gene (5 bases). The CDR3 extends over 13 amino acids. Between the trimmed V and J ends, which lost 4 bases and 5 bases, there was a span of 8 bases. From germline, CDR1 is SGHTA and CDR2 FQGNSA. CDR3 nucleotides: TGTGCCAGCAGCTGGGACGAAAATGAAAAACTGTTTTTT. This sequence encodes CASSWDENEKLFF.

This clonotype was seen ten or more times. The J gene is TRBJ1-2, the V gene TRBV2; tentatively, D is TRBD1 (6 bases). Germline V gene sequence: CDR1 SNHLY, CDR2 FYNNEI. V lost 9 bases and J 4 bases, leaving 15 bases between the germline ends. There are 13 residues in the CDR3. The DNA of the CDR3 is TGTGCCAGTCCGGGACAAGGGACCTATGGCTACACCTTC. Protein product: CASPGQGTYGYTF. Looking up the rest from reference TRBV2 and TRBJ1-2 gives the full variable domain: EPEVTQTPSHQVTQMGQEVILRCVPISNHLYFYWYRQILGQKVEFLVSFYNNEISEKSEIFDDQFSVERPDGSNFTLKIRSTKLEDSAMYFCASPGQGTYGYTFGSGTRLTVV.